Listed below are T cell receptor beta chains from one sample, sequenced in a study of T cell responses to AZD1222 COVID-19 vaccine. TCRdb keeps only in-frame clones here, not all; method: immunoSEQ multiplex PCR. The sample has around 130,000 clones; just over 85% are singletons. Specimen: peripheral blood, collected on day 0 of AZD1222 vaccination. The receptors derive from an adult in good health. CDR3s leave out the opening cysteine and the closing phenylalanine or tryptophan. Each record gives: J gene, V gene, clone size, D gene, CDR3 protein. D genes are given only for firm matches. Size is stated for part of the rows, as once, few or many counts, or as a class when the clone is expanded.

TRBJ2-7,TRBV2,.,.,ASSGAGSNEQY
TRBJ1-1,TRBV19,.,.,ASSPGTPPNTEAF
TRBJ1-2,TRBV4-3,.,TRBD1,ASSQTGTDRGYGYT
TRBJ2-3,TRBV4-1,.,.,ASSHPGGTDTQY
TRBJ1-2,TRBV19,.,.,ASSIEDTYGYT
TRBJ2-3,TRBV10-3,.,.,AISVSGSTDTQY
TRBJ2-1,TRBV10-2,.,.,ASSGGVNNEQF
TRBJ2-2,TRBV19,.,.,ASSTQANTGELF
TRBJ2-6,TRBV6-5,.,.,ATWDDSSGANVLT
TRBJ2-6,TRBV5-1,.,TRBD1,ASDWTGSVRGANVLT
TRBJ2-2,TRBV2,.,TRBD1,ASSEIGTGVTGELF
TRBJ1-2,TRBV7-9,.,TRBD1,ASSRDRGLYYGYT
TRBJ1-5,TRBV28,.,.,ASTGAGVALDQPQH
TRBJ1-1,TRBV5-1,.,.,ASSLRGTGWGTEAF
TRBJ2-7,TRBV28,.,TRBD2,ASTPFGLAVEQY
TRBJ1-1,TRBV7-2,.,.,ASSSTWANTEAF
TRBJ1-2,TRBV11-2,.,.,ASSSGGTRIYGYT
TRBJ2-2,TRBV6-2/TRBV6-3,.,.,ASSRESDTGELF
TRBJ1-5,TRBV12-3/TRBV12-4,.,.,ASSSPPGQPQH
TRBJ2-7,TRBV19,.,TRBD1,ASSIPGTGRSYEQY
TRBJ2-2,TRBV5-4,.,.,ASSLGHRGTGELF
TRBJ1-2,TRBV7-6,.,TRBD1,ASSLGDSYGYT
TRBJ2-7,TRBV11-1,.,.,ASSLRGQVYEQY
TRBJ1-4,TRBV3-1/TRBV3-2,.,.,ASSQGTRNEKLF
TRBJ2-7,TRBV3-1/TRBV3-2,.,TRBD2,ASSQEGSGGYEQY
TRBJ2-2,TRBV28,.,.,ASRREGHLNTGELF
TRBJ2-3,TRBV9,.,.,ASSADQGADTQY
TRBJ1-5,TRBV10-3,.,.,AITRLGQPQH
TRBJ2-7,TRBV3-1/TRBV3-2,.,TRBD2,ASSQQLADYEQY
TRBJ1-4,TRBV6-5,.,TRBD1,ASSYSGGGNEKLF
TRBJ1-5,TRBV27,once,.,ASSPRPNQPQH
TRBJ2-5,TRBV24-1,once,TRBD1,ATSDLDRDGETQY
TRBJ2-4,TRBV20-1,.,.,SASGVAKNIQY
TRBJ2-7,TRBV19,.,.,ASSTYGSPSYEQY
TRBJ2-4,TRBV19,.,.,ASSSTFPDGKNIQY
TRBJ2-7,TRBV4-1,.,.,ASSQDRAYEQY
TRBJ1-3,TRBV24-1,.,.,ATSDGTAGDIY
TRBJ1-1,TRBV5-1,.,.,ASSPGQLMAEAF
TRBJ1-2,TRBV18,many,TRBD1,ASSPSKDRGYT
TRBJ1-2,TRBV24-1,once,.,ATSDSLWAGYT
TRBJ2-7,TRBV27,.,.,ASKGGGYEQY
TRBJ2-5,TRBV6-5,.,.,ASRMGSRGETQY
TRBJ2-6,TRBV19,.,.,ASSIKVYGANVLT
TRBJ1-2,TRBV5-6,.,.,ASSADRYGYT
TRBJ2-5,TRBV2,.,.,ASSPRGRDARNQY
TRBJ2-3,TRBV18,.,TRBD1,ASLTGGTDTQY
TRBJ2-7,TRBV3-1/TRBV3-2,.,.,ASSQGRLNEQY
TRBJ2-1,TRBV7-3,.,.,ASSLNPTSDEQF